This is a list of T cell receptor beta chains from one sample in a study of blood T cell repertoires in COVID-19. Sequencing used immunoSEQ multiplex PCR; TCRdb keeps in-frame clones, though not all of them. The data show about 330,000 clones, with 80% to 90% seen just once and 5% held by the top ten. The specimen was PBMCs or T cells enriched from blood (not recorded which). The receptors stem from a man aged 30-40 years who had recovered from COVID-19. Each CDR3 is given with its conserved first and last residue. A D gene is named only where the DNA matches it firmly. Clone size is not always given. Where it is, it says once, few, many or a class for expanded clones.

cdr3_aa: CASSLVGRGANEQFF; cdr3_nt: TGCGCCAGCAGCTTGGTTGGCAGGGGGGCCAATGAGCAGTTCTTC; j_call: TRBJ2-1; clone_size: once; d_call: -; v_call: TRBV5-1
cdr3_aa: CASSLPRYEQYF; cdr3_nt: TGTGCCAGCAGCCTCCCGCGGTACGAGCAGTACTTC; j_call: TRBJ2-7; clone_size: -; d_call: -; v_call: TRBV28
cdr3_aa: CATTNDRGLSSGNTIYF; cdr3_nt: TGTGCCACCACTAACGACAGGGGACTTAGCTCTGGAAACACCATATATTTT; j_call: TRBJ1-3; clone_size: -; d_call: TRBD1; v_call: TRBV7-9
cdr3_aa: CAWSGTSGESLDTQYF; cdr3_nt: TGTGCCTGGAGTGGGACTAGCGGGGAGTCCCTAGATACGCAGTATTTT; j_call: TRBJ2-3; clone_size: -; d_call: TRBD2; v_call: TRBV30
cdr3_aa: CASSLAGAFNQPQHF; cdr3_nt: TGTGCCAGCAGCTTAGCGGGGGCTTTCAATCAGCCCCAGCATTTT; j_call: TRBJ1-5; clone_size: -; d_call: -; v_call: TRBV7-9
cdr3_aa: CASRPRQGARKGAGANVLTF; cdr3_nt: TGTGCCAGTAGACCTAGACAGGGGGCGCGGAAGGGTGCTGGGGCCAACGTCCTGACTTTC; j_call: TRBJ2-6; clone_size: -; d_call: TRBD1; v_call: TRBV19
cdr3_aa: CASSQIWESGANVLTF; cdr3_nt: TGTGCCAGCAGCCAGATCTGGGAGTCTGGGGCCAACGTCCTGACTTTC; j_call: TRBJ2-6; clone_size: -; d_call: -; v_call: TRBV5-4
cdr3_aa: CASSESGAPSYEQYF; cdr3_nt: TGTGCCAGCAGTGAATCAGGGGCTCCGTCCTACGAGCAGTACTTC; j_call: TRBJ2-7; clone_size: once; d_call: -; v_call: TRBV25-1
cdr3_aa: CASSLLGDRNPEKLFF; cdr3_nt: TGTGCCAGCAGTTTATTGGGCGACAGAAACCCTGAAAAACTGTTTTTT; j_call: TRBJ1-4; clone_size: -; d_call: -; v_call: TRBV27
cdr3_aa: CASSPGQNTEAFF; cdr3_nt: TGCGCCAGCAGCCCGGGACAGAACACTGAAGCTTTCTTT; j_call: TRBJ1-1; clone_size: -; d_call: -; v_call: TRBV5-1
cdr3_aa: CASRNRDQPQHF; cdr3_nt: TGTGCCAGCAGAAACAGGGACCAGCCCCAGCATTTT; j_call: TRBJ1-5; clone_size: -; d_call: -; v_call: TRBV6-5
cdr3_aa: CASSLALGGDSPLHF; cdr3_nt: TGTGCCAGCAGCTTAGCCCTCGGGGGTGATTCACCCCTCCACTTT; j_call: TRBJ1-6; clone_size: -; d_call: -; v_call: TRBV11-2
cdr3_aa: CASSTTSGSTDTQYF; cdr3_nt: TGTGCCAGTAGTACGACTAGCGGGAGCACAGATACGCAGTATTTT; j_call: TRBJ2-3; clone_size: -; d_call: TRBD2; v_call: TRBV19
cdr3_aa: CACGLAGTGTQYF; cdr3_nt: TGTGCCTGTGGACTAGCTGGGACGGGTACGCAGTATTTT; j_call: TRBJ2-3; clone_size: -; d_call: TRBD2; v_call: TRBV27
cdr3_aa: CASSVRQGVSQPQHF; cdr3_nt: TGTGCCAGCAGTGTTCGACAGGGGGTGAGTCAGCCCCAGCATTTT; j_call: TRBJ1-5; clone_size: -; d_call: TRBD1; v_call: TRBV2
cdr3_aa: CASSPSGGISIGNEQFF; cdr3_nt: TGTGCCAGCAGCCCTAGCGGGGGGATTTCTATAGGCAATGAGCAGTTCTTC; j_call: TRBJ2-1; clone_size: -; d_call: TRBD2; v_call: TRBV28
cdr3_aa: CAWNMAPGANVLTF; cdr3_nt: TGTGCCTGGAACATGGCCCCTGGGGCCAACGTCCTGACTTTC; j_call: TRBJ2-6; clone_size: -; d_call: -; v_call: TRBV30